Listed here are 31 T cell receptor beta chains from one sample, sequenced in a study of blood T cell repertoires in COVID-19. Measured with immunoSEQ multiplex PCR; TCRdb has only the in-frame clones, and not every one. This table has fewer than 400,000 clones, roughly 85% appearing once. The sequencing sample was made of peripheral blood. The receptors were sampled from a woman under 30 with acute or convalescent COVID-19.

The rearrangement uses TRBV30 and TRBJ2-7; possible D gene TRBD1, 6 bases. Germline-derived CDR1 and CDR2 are GTSNPN and SVGIG (reference sequence). The CDR3 consists of 12 residues. Trimming left V 2 bases short and J 3 bases short, with 8 bases between. In DNA form, the CDR3 reads TGTGCCTGGAGTAGGGGGAGCTACGAGCAGTACTTC. Amino acid sequence: CAWSRGSYEQYF.

To note about this clone: Other DNA sequences from this sample encode an identical CDR3 as well. The CDR3 bases are TGCAGCGTTGACAGGGGGCGCGGCACTGAAGCTTTCTTT. As protein: CSVDRGRGTEAFF. The chain links TRBV29-1 to TRBJ1-1; 8 positions agree with TRBD1. Trimming cost V 3 bases and J 4 bases; bases outside gene matches: 4. Per the germline V gene, CDR1 is SQVTM and CDR2 is ANQGSEA. CDR3 length equals 13 residues. The full variable domain, rest sourced from reference TRBV29-1 and TRBJ1-1, is SAVISQKPSRDICQRGTSLTIQCQVDSQVTMMFWYRQQPGQSLTLIATANQGSEATYESGFVIDKFPISRPNLTFSTLTVSNMSPEDSSIYLCSVDRGRGTEAFFGQGTRLTVV.

This chain uses TRBV6-6 with TRBJ2-2, with D maybe TRBD1 (5 bases). The CDR3 length is 15 residues. CDR1 MNHNY and CDR2 SVGAGI come from the germline V gene (reference sequence). Trimming shortened V by 7 bases and J by 6 bases, and 18 bases separated the two germline ends. CDR3 DNA sequence: TGTGCCAGCACCCCGGGCCAGGGATCCGCCGGGGAGCTGTTTTTT. Amino acids: CASTPGQGSAGELFF.

The chain employs TRBV7-9 and TRBJ1-1; D remains ambiguous. CDR1 is SEHNR and CDR2 is FQNEAQ in the germline V gene (reference sequence). This CDR3 spans 11 amino acids. V lost 7 bases to trimming and J lost 6 bases, with 9 bases between them. CDR3 amino acids: CASTEGAEAFF. DNA for the CDR3: TGTGCCAGCACAGAGGGTGCTGAAGCTTTCTTT.

The chain combines TRBV11-2 with TRBJ2-1, with TRBD1 matching over 7 bases. Germline V gene data show CDR1 as SGHAT and CDR2 as FQNNGV. The CDR3 is 12 residues long. V lost 3 bases, J lost 10 bases, and 3 bases stayed unmatched. CDR3 nucleotides: TGTGCCAGCAGCTTTACAGGGGTGGAGCAGTTCTTC. As protein: CASSFTGVEQFF.

This clone was seen a single time. The chain is built from TRBV5-1 and TRBJ2-3, with 9 bases aligning to TRBD1. The CDR3 contains 17 residues. The V gene's germline CDR1 is SGHRS and CDR2 YFSETQ. V shed 4 bases, J shed 2 bases, and the junction held 11 bases outside the gene matches. The CDR3 coding sequence is TGCGCCAGCAGCATGGGGGACAGGGTTTATCCCACAGATACGCAGTATTTT. Translating gives CASSMGDRVYPTDTQYF.

The rearrangement joins TRBV27 to TRBJ1-4; D unclear. The germline V gene encodes CDR1 MNHEY and CDR2 SMNVEV (reference sequence). Trimming removed 6 bases at V and 13 bases at J, with 21 bases between. CDR3 length: 14 amino acids. The CDR3 DNA sequence: TGTGCCAGCAGGCCGTGGGGAGGCCATCGGGGACTGTTTTTT. The encoded protein is CASRPWGGHRGLFF.

V gene TRBV6-1 combines with J gene TRBJ2-7; tentative D call: TRBD2 (5 bases). Germline V gives CDR1 MNHNS, CDR2 SASEGT. Trimming left V 2 bases short and J 5 bases short, with 13 bases between. This CDR3 is 14 amino acids long. The CDR3, as DNA: TGTGCCAGCAGTGAACGGGTCACCGGGGACGAGCAGTACTTC. Translation gives CASSERVTGDEQYF.

The rearrangement joins TRBV11-2 to TRBJ2-1; D is uncertain. The V end was cut by 1 base, the J end by 8 bases, with 9 bases between. The germline gives CDR1 SGHAT, CDR2 FQNNGV. The CDR3 consists of 13 residues. CDR3 region: CASSLGQIDEQFF. CDR3 nucleotide sequence: TGTGCCAGCAGCTTAGGGCAGATCGATGAGCAGTTCTTC.

V usage is TRBV30 and J usage is TRBJ2-7, with 10 bases identical to TRBD1. In germline, CDR1 is GTSNPN, CDR2 SVGIG (reference sequence). The CDR3 covers 14 residues. V gave up 1 base and J gave up 4 bases; unmatched junction bases: 4. The CDR3 region has the DNA TGTGCCTGGAGTGCGGACAGGGGGGGATACGAGCAGTACTTC. Translating gives CAWSADRGGYEQYF. Variable domain in full (rest from reference TRBV30 and TRBJ2-7): SQTIHQWPATLVQPVGSPLSLECTVEGTSNPNLYWYRQAAGRGLQLLFYSVGIGQISSEVPQNLSASRPQDRQFILSSKKLLLSDSGFYLCAWSADRGGYEQYFGPGTRLTVT.

The chain has TRBV19 and TRBJ1-2; 7 bases fit TRBD1. The germline CDR1 and CDR2 sequences are LNHDA and SQIVND (reference sequence). The CDR3 has 15 amino acids. V lost 3 bases and J lost 1; bases outside the gene matches: 5. The CDR3 protein is CASSIEQGNNYGYTF. The CDR3 DNA follows: TGTGCCAGTAGTATCGAACAGGGGAATAACTATGGCTACACCTTC.

The rearrangement joins TRBV5-8 to TRBJ1-3; 7 nucleotides match TRBD1. CDR1 SGHTS and CDR2 YDEGEE come from the germline V gene. Trimming at V came to 5 bases and at J to 2 bases, leaving 4 bases not matched to a gene. There are 14 residues in the CDR3. Here the CDR3 reads CASSRGQAGNTIYF. The CDR3 DNA reads TGTGCCAGCAGTCGCGGACAGGCTGGAAACACCATATATTTT. Full variable domain (rest looked up from reference TRBV5-8 and TRBJ1-3): EAGVTQSPTHLIKTRGQQATLRCSPISGHTSVYWYQQALGLGLQFLLWYDEGEERNRGNFPPRFSGRQFPNYSSELNVNALELEDSALYLCASSRGQAGNTIYFGEGSWLTVV.

This clone was detected once. The J gene is TRBJ2-3, the V gene TRBV6-5; D gene ambiguous. This CDR3 comprises 15 residues. The V gene's germline CDR1 is MNHEY and CDR2 SVGAGI. V shed 4 bases and J shed 0 bases, with 11 bases lying between them. CDR3 bases: TGTGCCAGCAGTTGGGCCTCTCCTAGCACAGATACGCAGTATTTT. Translated: CASSWASPSTDTQYF.

The chain links TRBV30 to TRBJ1-3; D may be TRBD1 (6 bases). This CDR3 is built from 15 residues. The germline gives CDR1 GTSNPN, CDR2 SVGIG (reference sequence). The ends were cut back, 4 bases at V and 0 bases at J, with 13 bases in the middle. CDR3 residues: CAWNPGHNSGNTIYF. CDR3 DNA: TGTGCCTGGAATCCGGGACACAACTCTGGAAACACCATATATTTT.

This clone has just a few counts. The rearrangement links TRBV6-2 or TRBV6-3 to TRBJ2-7; tentative D call: TRBD1 (6 bases). The germline V gene encodes CDR1 MNHEY and CDR2 SVGEGT. The CDR3 spans 15 residues. Deletions cut 7 bases from V and 3 bases from J, with 19 bases between. The CDR3 loop reads CASTPVMGARYEQYF. As DNA, the CDR3 is TGTGCCAGCACCCCCGTCATGGGGGCCCGCTACGAGCAGTACTTC.

This clone was counted a single time. V is TRBV20-1 and J is TRBJ2-3, with TRBD2 matching 14 bases. This CDR3 has 19 residues. V gave up 3 bases and J gave up 0 bases; unmatched junction bases: 11. Germline CDR1 and CDR2: DFQATT and SNEGSKA (reference sequence). CDR3 amino acids: CSASDWGLAGASSTDTQYF. CDR3 coding DNA: TGCAGTGCTAGTGATTGGGGACTAGCGGGAGCGAGCAGCACAGATACGCAGTATTTT.

This rearrangement joins TRBV4-2 to TRBJ1-5; tentatively, D is TRBD1 (5 bases). Germline V lookup: CDR1 LGHNA, CDR2 YNFKEQ. The CDR3 runs 16 residues. Trimming took 2 bases from V and 7 from J, leaving 18 bases between them. This CDR3 reads CASSQSDSFIRQPQHF. The CDR3 nucleotides read TGTGCCAGCAGCCAATCTGACAGTTTCATCCGGCAGCCCCAGCATTTT.

The chain carries TRBV6-5 and TRBJ2-1, with 8 bases lining up with TRBD2. With 4 bases clipped from V and 4 bases from J, the junction kept 6 bases outside the gene matches. This CDR3 contains 15 residues. Per germline, CDR1 MNHEY and CDR2 SVGAGI. The DNA for the CDR3 is TGTGCCAGCAGTTCTAGCGGGCCCTCATACAATGAGCAGTTCTTC. This translates into CASSSSGPSYNEQFF.

The rearrangement links TRBV5-1 to TRBJ2-3, with a possible D match to TRBD1 (6 bases). Trimming pared 4 bases from V and 0 bases from J, leaving 9 bases between. The CDR3 has 14 residues. The V gene's germline CDR1 is SGHRS and CDR2 YFSETQ. The CDR3 loop reads CASSTGQSTDTQYF. CDR3 nucleotide sequence: TGCGCCAGCAGCACAGGACAGAGCACAGATACGCAGTATTTT.

This clone showed up just once. This rearrangement joins TRBV9 to TRBJ1-2; TRBD1 aligns across 7 bases. CDR1 and CDR2 (germline): SGDLS, YYNGEE. The CDR3 covers 17 residues. V was pared by 4 bases and J by 3 bases, with 15 bases of the junction left unmatched. The CDR3 region has the DNA TGTGCCAGCAGCCTATCGGTGGGACAGCTACAAGACTATGGCTACACCTTC. It yields the protein CASSLSVGQLQDYGYTF.

The chain employs TRBV29-1 and TRBJ2-3, with 9 bases that match TRBD2. The V gene's germline CDR1 is SQVTM and CDR2 ANQGSEA. The CDR3 consists of 13 residues. After removal of 6 bases from V and 4 bases from J, the junction contained 5 bases not matched to a gene. This chain's CDR3 is CSVSTSGADTQYF. CDR3 nucleotides: TGCAGCGTCTCGACTAGCGGAGCAGATACGCAGTATTTT.

The chain has TRBV24-1 and TRBJ2-3; 12 bases line up with TRBD2. CDR3 size: 16 residues. Germline V CDR1 and CDR2: KGHDR, SFDVKD. V was clipped by 6 bases and J by 10 bases; unmatched bases: 13. The CDR3 spells CATSSIWASGGAAQYF. In nucleotides, the CDR3 is TGTGCCACCAGTTCCATCTGGGCTAGCGGGGGGGCTGCGCAGTATTTT.

The genes are TRBV11-2 and TRBJ2-7; 7 bases fit TRBD1. Germline-derived CDR1 and CDR2 are SGHAT and FQNNGV. The V segment lost 5 bases and the J segment 5 bases; nucleotides outside the gene matches: 3. This CDR3 region has 12 residues. CDR3 sequence: CASSADRDEQYF. The CDR3 DNA sequence: TGTGCCAGCAGCGCCGACAGGGACGAGCAGTACTTC.

This chain connects TRBV27 to TRBJ1-5, with D possibly matching TRBD1 (5 bases). This CDR3 is built from 16 residues. The germline V gene encodes CDR1 MNHEY and CDR2 SMNVEV (reference sequence). The V gene lost 5 bases and the J gene lost 5 bases, with 19 bases spanning the gap. CDR3 region: CASSLTRTLGHQPQHF. The CDR3 region has the DNA TGTGCCAGCAGTCTAACACGGACATTGGGTCATCAGCCCCAGCATTTT.

The chain carries TRBV27 and TRBJ1-2, with 8 positions matching TRBD1. Per the germline V gene, CDR1 is MNHEY and CDR2 is SMNVEV (reference sequence). With V trimmed by 0 bases and J by 4 bases, 1 base remained unmatched. CDR3 length: 14 amino acids. The CDR3 loop is CASSLSTGVYGYTF. The CDR3 DNA follows: TGTGCCAGCAGTTTATCGACAGGGGTCTATGGCTACACCTTC.

The genes are TRBV7-3 and TRBJ1-4; D remains unclear. The CDR3 runs to 13 residues. Germline values: CDR1 SGHTA, CDR2 FQGTGA. Trimming removed 2 bases from V and 8 bases from J, with 9 bases in between. CDR3 sequence reads: CASSLSVGEKLFF. The CDR3 DNA reads as TGTGCCAGCAGCTTATCTGTGGGCGAAAAACTGTTTTTT.

The chain uses TRBV12-3 or TRBV12-4 and TRBJ2-3; TRBD1 is a possible D gene (7 bases). Trimming stripped 10 bases from V and 1 base from J, with 12 bases between. This CDR3 region has 13 residues. CDR3 protein: CATTGEGTDTQYF. CDR3 nucleotides: TGTGCCACCACAGGGGAGGGCACAGATACGCAGTATTTT.

The chain is built from TRBV11-2 and TRBJ2-3, with a tentative D call TRBD1 (5 bases). V dropped 4 bases and J dropped 4 bases, with 12 bases sitting between them. The CDR3 runs to 14 residues. Per germline, CDR1 SGHAT and CDR2 FQNNGV. CDR3 loop: CASSSGHAPDTQYF. In DNA form, the CDR3 reads TGTGCCAGCAGCTCAGGACACGCTCCAGATACGCAGTATTTT.

With regard to this clone: The sample has other DNA sequences that encode this CDR3 too. The chain joins TRBV18 to TRBJ1-4; 9 nucleotides line up with TRBD1. V lost 6 bases and J lost 4; bases outside the gene matches: 6. The length of the CDR3 is 15 residues. Per the germline V gene, CDR1 is KGHSH and CDR2 is LQKENI. The CDR3: CASSPPGQGNEKLFF. CDR3 DNA sequence: TGTGCCAGCTCTCCCCCGGGACAGGGTAATGAAAAACTGTTTTTT.

This chain connects TRBV24-1 to TRBJ1-1; the D is unclear. Germline V gene lookup returns CDR1 KGHDR and CDR2 SFDVKD. V was clipped by 5 bases and J by 2 bases, with 20 bases between them. This CDR3 is built from 17 residues. DNA of the CDR3: TGTGCCACCAGTGTACAGTATGTGTCGGCGATAAACACTGAAGCTTTCTTT. This translates into CATSVQYVSAINTEAFF.

This chain uses TRBV19 with TRBJ1-4; unclear D gene. V was clipped by 0 bases and J by 4 bases, with 9 bases between them. The CDR3 runs to 15 residues. Germline CDR1 is LNHDA and CDR2 is SQIVND (reference sequence). Here the CDR3 DNA reads TGTGCCAGTAGTATAGATCGAAGACATAATGAAAAACTGTTTTTT. Translated: CASSIDRRHNEKLFF.